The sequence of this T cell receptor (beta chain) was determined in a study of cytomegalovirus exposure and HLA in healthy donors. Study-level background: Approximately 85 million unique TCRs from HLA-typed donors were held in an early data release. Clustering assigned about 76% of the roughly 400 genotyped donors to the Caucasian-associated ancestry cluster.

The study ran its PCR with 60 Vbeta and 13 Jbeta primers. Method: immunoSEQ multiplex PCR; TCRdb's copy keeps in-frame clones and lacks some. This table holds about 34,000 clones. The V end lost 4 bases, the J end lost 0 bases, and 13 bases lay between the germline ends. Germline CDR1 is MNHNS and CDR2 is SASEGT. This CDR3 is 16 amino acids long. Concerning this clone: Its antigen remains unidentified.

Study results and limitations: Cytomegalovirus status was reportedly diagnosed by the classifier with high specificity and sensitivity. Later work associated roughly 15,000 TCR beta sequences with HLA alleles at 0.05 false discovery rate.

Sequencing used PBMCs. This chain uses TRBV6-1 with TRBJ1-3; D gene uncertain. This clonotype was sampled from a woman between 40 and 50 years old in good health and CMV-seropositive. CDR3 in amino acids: CASSANAKLSGNTIYF. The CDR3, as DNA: TGTGCCAGCAGTGCAAACGCGAAACTCTCTGGAAACACCATATATTTT.